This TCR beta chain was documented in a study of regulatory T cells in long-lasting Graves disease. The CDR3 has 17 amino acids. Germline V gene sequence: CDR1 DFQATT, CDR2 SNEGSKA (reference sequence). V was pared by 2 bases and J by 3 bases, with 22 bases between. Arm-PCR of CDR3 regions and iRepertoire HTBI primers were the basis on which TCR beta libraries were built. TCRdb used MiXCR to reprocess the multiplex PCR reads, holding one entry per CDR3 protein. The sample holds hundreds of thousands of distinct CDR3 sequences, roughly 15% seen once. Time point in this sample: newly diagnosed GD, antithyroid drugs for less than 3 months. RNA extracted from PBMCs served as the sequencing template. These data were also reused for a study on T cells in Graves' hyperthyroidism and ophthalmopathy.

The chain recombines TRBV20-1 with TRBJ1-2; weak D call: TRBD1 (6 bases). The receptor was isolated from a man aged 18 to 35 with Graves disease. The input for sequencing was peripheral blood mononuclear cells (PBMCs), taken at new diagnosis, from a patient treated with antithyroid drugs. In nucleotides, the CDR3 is TGCAGTGCTAGAAACAGCCGAGGGGGGCGGGCGGACTATGGCTACACCTTC. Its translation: CSARNSRGGRADYGYTF.